This T cell receptor beta chain was observed in a study of blood T cell repertoires in COVID-19. Study-level background: The United States, Italy and Spain provided the acute and convalescent COVID-19 samples. Sources were T cells, B-cell-depleted T cells, or PBMCs; the material itself was cDNA or gDNA.

Authors' data handling: For nucleated cells, counts were estimated from reference gene primer amplification. Profiled with immunoSEQ multiplex PCR; TCRdb holds only in-frame clones, not every one. V, J and clone size reflect that table, while D and trimming were determined from the DNA. The data contain around 65,000 clones, roughly 81% of them singletons. CDR3 length equals 14 residues. Germline CDR1 MDHEN, CDR2 SYDVKM. V dropped 5 bases and J dropped 2 bases, with 13 bases sitting between them. The V call is TRBV28, the J call TRBJ2-7; tentative D call: TRBD2 (6 bases). The sequencing sample was made of peripheral blood. The source of this sequence is a human donor in a cohort sampled during active COVID-19. The CDR3 sequence: CASSPGTLPYEQYF. The CDR3 coding sequence is TGTGCCAGCAGTCCCGGGACTCTACCCTACGAGCAGTACTTC.